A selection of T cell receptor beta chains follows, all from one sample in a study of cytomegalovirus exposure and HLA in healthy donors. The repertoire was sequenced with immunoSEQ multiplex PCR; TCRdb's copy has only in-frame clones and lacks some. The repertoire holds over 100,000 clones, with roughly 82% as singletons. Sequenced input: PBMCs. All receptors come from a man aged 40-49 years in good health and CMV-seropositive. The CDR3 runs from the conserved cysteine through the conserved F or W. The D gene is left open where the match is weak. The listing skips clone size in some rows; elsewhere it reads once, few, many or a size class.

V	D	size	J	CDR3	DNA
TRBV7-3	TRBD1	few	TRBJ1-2	CASSHEPGQGSGYTF	TGTGCCAGCAGTCATGAACCGGGACAGGGGTCTGGCTACACCTTC
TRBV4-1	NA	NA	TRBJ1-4	CASSQDWGARGELFF	TGCGCCAGCAGCCAAGACTGGGGAGCCCGGGGGGAACTGTTTTTT
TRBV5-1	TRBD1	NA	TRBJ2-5	CASSRRQGGWRGSVETQYF	TGCGCCAGCAGCCGACGACAGGGGGGTTGGAGGGGCTCTGTGGAGACCCAGTACTTC
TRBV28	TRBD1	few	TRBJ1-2	CASRVGTGTNYGYTF	TGTGCCAGCAGGGTCGGGACAGGGACTAACTATGGCTACACCTTC
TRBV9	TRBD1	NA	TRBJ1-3	CASSVVPDRGTGNTIYF	TGTGCCAGCAGCGTAGTCCCGGACAGGGGAACTGGAAACACCATATATTTT
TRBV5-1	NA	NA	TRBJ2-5	CASSLEGVHYF	TGCGCCAGCAGCTTGGAAGGAGTCCACTACTTC
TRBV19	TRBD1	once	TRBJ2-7	CASSHIDREYEQYF	TGTGCCAGTAGCCACATCGACAGGGAATACGAGCAGTACTTC
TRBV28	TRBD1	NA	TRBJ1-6	CASSAPTGVPLHF	TGTGCCAGCAGTGCCCCAACAGGGGTACCCCTCCACTTT
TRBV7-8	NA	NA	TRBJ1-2	CASSKTQGDGYTF	TGTGCCAGCAGCAAGACACAGGGAGATGGCTACACCTTC
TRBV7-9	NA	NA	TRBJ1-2	CASSLDSSWRDRAYGYTF	TGTGCCAGCAGCTTAGATTCCAGTTGGAGGGATCGGGCCTATGGCTACACCTTC
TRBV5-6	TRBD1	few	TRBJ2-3	CASSLTGTDAQYF	TGTGCCAGCAGCTTGACCGGGACAGACGCGCAGTATTTT
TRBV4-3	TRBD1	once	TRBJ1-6	CASSQLSGTGSLLHF	TGCGCCAGCAGCCAACTTTCCGGGACAGGGTCGCTCCTCCACTTT
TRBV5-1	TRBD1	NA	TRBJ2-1	CASSLVLGQGPIGFF	TGCGCCAGCAGCTTGGTCCTGGGACAGGGACCCATCGGGTTCTTC
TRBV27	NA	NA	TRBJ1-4	CASSLKGLSAGNEKLFF	TGTGCCAGCAGTTTAAAAGGGCTCAGCGCGGGTAATGAAAAACTGTTTTTT
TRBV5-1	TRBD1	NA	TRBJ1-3	CASSFGTGNSGNTIYF	TGCGCCAGCAGCTTCGGGACAGGGAACTCTGGAAACACCATATATTTT
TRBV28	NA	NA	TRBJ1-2	CASNALWYGGYTF	TGTGCCAGCAATGCACTCTGGTATGGTGGCTACACCTTC
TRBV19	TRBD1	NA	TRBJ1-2	CASSLPGQGLYGYTF	TGTGCCAGTAGTCTACCCGGACAGGGGTTATATGGCTACACCTTC
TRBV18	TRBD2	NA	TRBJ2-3	CASSPRGLAGGTDTQYF	TGTGCCAGCTCACCTCGGGGACTAGCGGGAGGGACAGATACGCAGTATTTT
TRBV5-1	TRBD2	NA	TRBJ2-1	CASSLVTAGGPNNEQFF	TGCGCCAGCAGCTTGGTTACAGCGGGGGGGCCTAACAATGAGCAGTTCTTC
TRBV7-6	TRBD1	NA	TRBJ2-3	CASSPTGGGSTDTQYF	TGTGCCAGCAGTCCGACAGGGGGGGGTAGCACAGATACGCAGTATTTT
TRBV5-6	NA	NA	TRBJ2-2	CASRLDGLNTGELFF	TGTGCCAGCAGACTTGATGGTTTGAACACCGGGGAGCTGTTTTTT
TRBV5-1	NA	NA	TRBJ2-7	CASSLSREQYF	TGCGCCAGCAGCTTGTCGAGAGAGCAGTACTTC
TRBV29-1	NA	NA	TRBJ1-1	CSGSGSQYTEAFF	TGCAGCGGGTCAGGGTCCCAATACACTGAAGCTTTCTTT
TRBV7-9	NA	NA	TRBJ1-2	CAGWGLTNYGYTF	TGTGCCGGTTGGGGGCTAACTAACTATGGCTACACCTTC
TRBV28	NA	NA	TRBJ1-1	CASGLVNTEAFF	TGTGCCAGCGGGCTTGTGAACACTGAAGCTTTCTTT
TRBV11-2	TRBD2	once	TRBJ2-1	CASSLSNPGLAGNEQFF	TGTGCCAGCAGCTTATCTAATCCGGGACTAGCGGGTAATGAGCAGTTCTTC
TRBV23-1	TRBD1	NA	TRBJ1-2	CASSQSVRQGVEGYTF	TGCGCCAGCAGTCAATCTGTACGACAGGGGGTGGAAGGCTACACCTTC
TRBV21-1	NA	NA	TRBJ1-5	CASSKRGQGRKGNQPQHF	TGTGCCAGCAGCAAAAGGGGACAGGGGCGAAAGGGCAATCAGCCCCAGCATTTT
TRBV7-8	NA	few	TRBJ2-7	CASSPPRAEQYF	TGTGCCAGCAGCCCCCCCAGGGCCGAGCAGTACTTC
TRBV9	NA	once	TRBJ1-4	CASSRTRGAGEKLFF	TGTGCCAGCAGCCGGACGCGGGGGGCCGGTGAAAAACTGTTTTTT
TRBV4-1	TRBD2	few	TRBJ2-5	CASSQDSGGARETQYF	TGCGCCAGCAGCCAAGATAGCGGGGGGGCACGAGAGACCCAGTACTTC
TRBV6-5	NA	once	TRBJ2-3	CASSYSGTIPDTQYF	TGTGCCAGCAGTTACTCCGGGACAATACCAGATACGCAGTATTTT